This is a list of T cell receptor beta chains from one sample in a study of immune characteristics of hereditary and idiopathic chronic pancreatitis. TCRdb's table, derived via immunoSEQ multiplex PCR, lists solely in-frame clones and lacks some. Altogether about 14,000 clones are present, more than 60% being singletons, with the ten largest covering 11% to 15%. The material sequenced was pancreas tissue with hereditary chronic pancreatitis. The receptors stem from a human donor with chronic pancreatitis. CDR3s include the opening cysteine and the closing phenylalanine or tryptophan. Each record gives: D gene, clone size, J gene, V gene, CDR3 DNA, CDR3 protein. The D gene is left open where the match is weak. Some rows mark clone size as missing; the rest say once, few, many or name a class of expanded clone.

d_call: -; clone_size: -; j_call: TRBJ1-3; v_call: TRBV20-1; cdr3_nt: TGCAGTGCTAGTTTCGGCGGAACCTCTGGAAACACCATATATTTT; cdr3_aa: CSASFGGTSGNTIYF
d_call: -; clone_size: -; j_call: TRBJ2-1; v_call: TRBV7-2; cdr3_nt: TGTGCCAGCAGCTTGTATAGCGCCCACAATGAGCAGTTCTTC; cdr3_aa: CASSLYSAHNEQFF
d_call: -; clone_size: -; j_call: TRBJ2-1; v_call: TRBV7-8; cdr3_nt: TGTGCCAGCAGCTCGTCTGGGGGCCACAATGAGCAGTTCTTC; cdr3_aa: CASSSSGGHNEQFF
d_call: TRBD2; clone_size: -; j_call: TRBJ2-1; v_call: TRBV6-6; cdr3_nt: TGTGCCAGCAGGGATGCCGGGACTAGTTTAAATGAGCAGTTCTTC; cdr3_aa: CASRDAGTSLNEQFF
d_call: -; clone_size: few; j_call: TRBJ1-6; v_call: TRBV3-1/TRBV3-2; cdr3_nt: TGTGCCAGCAGCGGCCCGCAGGGTTCACCCCTCCACTTT; cdr3_aa: CASSGPQGSPLHF
d_call: -; clone_size: few; j_call: TRBJ1-1; v_call: TRBV6-5; cdr3_nt: TGTGCCAGCAAATTAAACGTCAAGACGCGAGCTGAAGCTTTCTTT; cdr3_aa: CASKLNVKTRAEAFF
d_call: TRBD1; clone_size: -; j_call: TRBJ1-3; v_call: TRBV7-3; cdr3_nt: TGTGCCAGCAGCTTAACTCTATTGGGGGACAGGGGAAACACCATATATTTT; cdr3_aa: CASSLTLLGDRGNTIYF
d_call: -; clone_size: -; j_call: TRBJ1-2; v_call: TRBV10-3; cdr3_nt: TGTGCCATCGCAGGATCTAACTATGGCTACACCTTC; cdr3_aa: CAIAGSNYGYTF
d_call: TRBD1; clone_size: once; j_call: TRBJ2-3; v_call: TRBV5-1; cdr3_nt: TGCGCCAGCAGCCGGGACAGTACACAGGATACGCAGTATTTT; cdr3_aa: CASSRDSTQDTQYF
d_call: TRBD1; clone_size: -; j_call: TRBJ2-7; v_call: TRBV6-2/TRBV6-3; cdr3_nt: TGTGCCAGCAGTTACTCGCCGGACAGGGGTGAGGAGCAGTACTTC; cdr3_aa: CASSYSPDRGEEQYF
d_call: -; clone_size: -; j_call: TRBJ2-3; v_call: TRBV24-1; cdr3_nt: TGTGCCACCAGTGCCCGTGAGGGGACAGATACGCAGTATTTT; cdr3_aa: CATSAREGTDTQYF
d_call: TRBD2; clone_size: -; j_call: TRBJ2-2; v_call: TRBV5-1; cdr3_nt: TGCGCCAGCAGCGCGCTAGCGGGAGTGGGGTCCGGGGAGCTGTTTTTT; cdr3_aa: CASSALAGVGSGELFF
d_call: -; clone_size: once; j_call: TRBJ2-7; v_call: TRBV7-8; cdr3_nt: TGTGCCAGCAGCTTAGTGGGCGGCTCCTACGAGCAGTACTTC; cdr3_aa: CASSLVGGSYEQYF
d_call: -; clone_size: -; j_call: TRBJ1-3; v_call: TRBV7-9; cdr3_nt: TGTGCCAGCAGCCTCCATCGGAGCTCTGGAAACACCATATATTTT; cdr3_aa: CASSLHRSSGNTIYF
d_call: TRBD2; clone_size: -; j_call: TRBJ2-5; v_call: TRBV11-3; cdr3_nt: TGTGCCAGCAGCTCGGGACTAGCGGGAGGGCAAGAGACCCAGTACTTC; cdr3_aa: CASSSGLAGGQETQYF
d_call: -; clone_size: -; j_call: TRBJ2-7; v_call: TRBV13; cdr3_nt: TGTGCCAGCAGGCGATCGGACAGTGTATGGTACGAGCAGTACTTC; cdr3_aa: CASRRSDSVWYEQYF
d_call: TRBD2; clone_size: -; j_call: TRBJ2-3; v_call: TRBV7-2; cdr3_nt: TGTGCCAGCAGCTTAGTAGCGGGAGGTGGGGATACGCAGTATTTT; cdr3_aa: CASSLVAGGGDTQYF
d_call: -; clone_size: once; j_call: TRBJ2-7; v_call: TRBV5-6; cdr3_nt: TGTGCCAGCAGCTTGGGACGCCTCGGCGAGCAGTACTTC; cdr3_aa: CASSLGRLGEQYF
d_call: TRBD2; clone_size: -; j_call: TRBJ2-7; v_call: TRBV7-2; cdr3_nt: TGTGCCAGCAGCTCCTTTAGCGGGAGTGTTTACGAGCAGTACTTC; cdr3_aa: CASSSFSGSVYEQYF
d_call: TRBD1; clone_size: -; j_call: TRBJ1-5; v_call: TRBV7-9; cdr3_nt: TGTGCCAGCAGCTTAGGACAGGGCGGTCAGCCCCAGCATTTT; cdr3_aa: CASSLGQGGQPQHF
d_call: -; clone_size: -; j_call: TRBJ2-3; v_call: TRBV7-3; cdr3_nt: TGTGCCAGCAGCTTAACAGGGGTGAGCACAGATACGCAGTATTTT; cdr3_aa: CASSLTGVSTDTQYF
d_call: TRBD2; clone_size: -; j_call: TRBJ2-7; v_call: TRBV7-8; cdr3_nt: TGTGCCAGCAGCTCAGGACTAGCGGACTCTTCCTACGAGCAGTACTTC; cdr3_aa: CASSSGLADSSYEQYF
d_call: TRBD1; clone_size: -; j_call: TRBJ1-1; v_call: TRBV10-3; cdr3_nt: TGTGCCATCAGTCGGGGACAGGGAGACACTGAAGCTTTCTTT; cdr3_aa: CAISRGQGDTEAFF
d_call: TRBD1; clone_size: -; j_call: TRBJ2-4; v_call: TRBV4-1; cdr3_nt: TGCGCCAGCAGCCAAGATATCGGGACAGGGGGCGGCAAAAACATTCAGTACTTC; cdr3_aa: CASSQDIGTGGGKNIQYF
d_call: -; clone_size: medium-sized; j_call: TRBJ1-4; v_call: TRBV12-3/TRBV12-4; cdr3_nt: TGTGCCAGCAGTCTCGCAACTAATGAAAAACTGTTTTTT; cdr3_aa: CASSLATNEKLFF
d_call: -; clone_size: -; j_call: TRBJ1-1; v_call: TRBV5-6; cdr3_nt: TGTGCCAGCAGCCTAAAGCCGAACACTGAAGCTTTCTTT; cdr3_aa: CASSLKPNTEAFF
d_call: -; clone_size: -; j_call: TRBJ2-1; v_call: TRBV6-2/TRBV6-3; cdr3_nt: TGTGCCAGCAGTCACGTTAAGGGGGATCTAGCGGAGCAGTTCTTC; cdr3_aa: CASSHVKGDLAEQFF
d_call: TRBD2; clone_size: -; j_call: TRBJ2-1; v_call: TRBV10-3; cdr3_nt: TGTGCCATCAGTGATAGCGGGAGCTTCGACAATGAGCAGTTCTTC; cdr3_aa: CAISDSGSFDNEQFF
d_call: TRBD2; clone_size: -; j_call: TRBJ2-7; v_call: TRBV5-6; cdr3_nt: TGTGCCAGCAGCTTCGTCTTCGCGGCGGGAGTCGGGTTAGAGCAGTACTTC; cdr3_aa: CASSFVFAAGVGLEQYF
d_call: -; clone_size: once; j_call: TRBJ1-5; v_call: TRBV12-3/TRBV12-4; cdr3_nt: TGTGCCAGTGCCCAGGGATACAATCAGCCCCAGCATTTT; cdr3_aa: CASAQGYNQPQHF
d_call: -; clone_size: -; j_call: TRBJ1-2; v_call: TRBV3-1/TRBV3-2; cdr3_nt: TGTGCCAGCAGCCAAGGGAACTATGGCTACACCTTC; cdr3_aa: CASSQGNYGYTF
d_call: -; clone_size: -; j_call: TRBJ1-1; v_call: TRBV30; cdr3_nt: TGTGCCTGGAAAACCCGGATGAACACTGAAGCTTTCTTT; cdr3_aa: CAWKTRMNTEAFF
d_call: -; clone_size: -; j_call: TRBJ2-1; v_call: TRBV5-6; cdr3_nt: TGTGCCAGCAGGTCTAGGATCAATGAGCAGTTCTTC; cdr3_aa: CASRSRINEQFF
d_call: -; clone_size: -; j_call: TRBJ1-5; v_call: TRBV19; cdr3_nt: TGTGCCAGTAGTATAAGGGGATATAGCAATCAGCCCCAGCATTTT; cdr3_aa: CASSIRGYSNQPQHF
d_call: -; clone_size: -; j_call: TRBJ1-6; v_call: TRBV28; cdr3_nt: TGTGCCAGCAGTTTATACGGCAGGGGATCACCCCTCCACTTT; cdr3_aa: CASSLYGRGSPLHF
d_call: TRBD2; clone_size: -; j_call: TRBJ2-1; v_call: TRBV24-1; cdr3_nt: TGTGCCACCAGTGGCCCCGGGACTAGCGGAGCTTATGAGCAGTTCTTC; cdr3_aa: CATSGPGTSGAYEQFF
d_call: -; clone_size: -; j_call: TRBJ1-6; v_call: TRBV5-1; cdr3_nt: TGCGCCAGCAGCTTGATGAGCGCGCATAATTCACCCCTCCACTTT; cdr3_aa: CASSLMSAHNSPLHF
d_call: TRBD2; clone_size: few; j_call: TRBJ2-1; v_call: TRBV4-2; cdr3_nt: TGTGCCAGCAGCCAAGATGAGGCGGGAGGGCCGGATGAGCAGTTCTTC; cdr3_aa: CASSQDEAGGPDEQFF
d_call: -; clone_size: -; j_call: TRBJ2-1; v_call: TRBV10-3; cdr3_nt: TGTGCCATCAGTGAGTGGAACTCCGAAAGGAATGAGCAGTTCTTC; cdr3_aa: CAISEWNSERNEQFF
d_call: TRBD1; clone_size: -; j_call: TRBJ2-7; v_call: TRBV30; cdr3_nt: TGTGCCTGGAGTCGGCAGGGGGCTTACGAGCAGTACTTC; cdr3_aa: CAWSRQGAYEQYF
d_call: -; clone_size: -; j_call: TRBJ2-5; v_call: TRBV28; cdr3_nt: TGTGCCAGCAGTTTAATTCCCAGGGCGGGACGGTGGGAGACCCAGTACTTC; cdr3_aa: CASSLIPRAGRWETQYF
d_call: -; clone_size: -; j_call: TRBJ2-3; v_call: TRBV5-5; cdr3_nt: TGTGCCAGCAGCTTGGCCACCAGCCTCACAGATACGCAGTATTTT; cdr3_aa: CASSLATSLTDTQYF
d_call: TRBD2; clone_size: -; j_call: TRBJ2-1; v_call: TRBV7-2; cdr3_nt: TGTGCCAGCAGCATTTTTATGCTAGCGGGGGGGAAGAATGAGCAGTTCTTC; cdr3_aa: CASSIFMLAGGKNEQFF
d_call: TRBD1; clone_size: -; j_call: TRBJ1-2; v_call: TRBV15; cdr3_nt: TGTGCCACCAGCAGGGAGTTGCGACAGGGGTATCATGGCTACACCTTC; cdr3_aa: CATSRELRQGYHGYTF
d_call: -; clone_size: -; j_call: TRBJ1-2; v_call: TRBV12-3/TRBV12-4; cdr3_nt: TGTGCCAGCAGTTTAGGGGCAGTACCAAGCTACACCTTC; cdr3_aa: CASSLGAVPSYTF
d_call: TRBD2; clone_size: -; j_call: TRBJ2-2; v_call: TRBV28; cdr3_nt: TGTGCCAGCAGTCCCGGGGGACTAGCGGGTCACACCGGGGAGCTGTTTTTT; cdr3_aa: CASSPGGLAGHTGELFF
d_call: TRBD2; clone_size: -; j_call: TRBJ2-5; v_call: TRBV5-1; cdr3_nt: TGCGCCAGCAGCTTGACGGCTAGCGGAGCACAAGAGACCCAGTACTTC; cdr3_aa: CASSLTASGAQETQYF
d_call: TRBD1; clone_size: -; j_call: TRBJ2-5; v_call: TRBV5-1; cdr3_nt: TGCGCCAGCAGCTTTGGAAGGACAGGGCAAGAGACCCAGTACTTC; cdr3_aa: CASSFGRTGQETQYF
d_call: TRBD1; clone_size: -; j_call: TRBJ1-1; v_call: TRBV9; cdr3_nt: TGTGCCAGCAGCGCCGGGACAGGGGGCAGAGGAGGTGAAGCTTTCTTT; cdr3_aa: CASSAGTGGRGGEAFF
d_call: TRBD1; clone_size: few; j_call: TRBJ2-1; v_call: TRBV5-1; cdr3_nt: TGCGCCAGCAGCCGGGACAGCTCCTACAATGAGCAGTTCTTC; cdr3_aa: CASSRDSSYNEQFF
d_call: -; clone_size: once; j_call: TRBJ1-2; v_call: TRBV19; cdr3_nt: TGTGCCAGTAGTATCCAAGGGGGGCGCCGAGATGGCTACACCTTC; cdr3_aa: CASSIQGGRRDGYTF
d_call: TRBD1; clone_size: -; j_call: TRBJ1-4; v_call: TRBV3-1/TRBV3-2; cdr3_nt: TGTGCCAGCAGCCATGGGACAGGGTACGAAAAACTGTTTTTT; cdr3_aa: CASSHGTGYEKLFF
d_call: TRBD2; clone_size: -; j_call: TRBJ2-1; v_call: TRBV2; cdr3_nt: TGTGCCAGCCTCAGACTAGTCCCGGGAGGCTCCAATGAGCAGTTCTTC; cdr3_aa: CASLRLVPGGSNEQFF
d_call: TRBD2; clone_size: -; j_call: TRBJ2-5; v_call: TRBV5-4; cdr3_nt: TGTGCCAGCAGCTCCCATGTGGTGGCGGGAGGGCCCGAGACCCAGTACTTC; cdr3_aa: CASSSHVVAGGPETQYF
d_call: -; clone_size: -; j_call: TRBJ2-7; v_call: TRBV6-5; cdr3_nt: TGTGCCAGCAGCCCCACAGGGGACTCGGTCTACGAGCAGTACTTC; cdr3_aa: CASSPTGDSVYEQYF
d_call: -; clone_size: -; j_call: TRBJ1-2; v_call: TRBV10-3; cdr3_nt: TGTGCCACCAGGGAGACGGGGACCCATGGCTACACCTTC; cdr3_aa: CATRETGTHGYTF
d_call: TRBD2; clone_size: -; j_call: TRBJ2-5; v_call: TRBV27; cdr3_nt: TGTGCCAGCAAGAAGAAGGGTGGGACCGAGACTAGCGGGAGAGGAGAGGAGACCCAGTACTTC; cdr3_aa: CASKKKGGTETSGRGEETQYF
d_call: TRBD2; clone_size: -; j_call: TRBJ2-5; v_call: TRBV4-2; cdr3_nt: TGTGCCAGCAGCCAAAAACAAGCGGGGATGGAGACCCAGTACTTC; cdr3_aa: CASSQKQAGMETQYF
d_call: -; clone_size: -; j_call: TRBJ2-5; v_call: TRBV7-8; cdr3_nt: TGTGCCAGCAGCTTACGGAGTAGTCAAGAGACCCAGTACTTC; cdr3_aa: CASSLRSSQETQYF